The 10 T cell receptor beta chains listed next were all sequenced from one sample in a study of technical replicates of blood from a handful of donors. Assay: immunoSEQ multiplex PCR; the TCRdb copy retains only in-frame clones and omits some. The data hold 80,000 or so clones, with approximately 94% observed a single time. What was sequenced was T cells isolated from PBMCs. The receptors derive from a human donor in good health.

The chain links TRBV2 to TRBJ2-5, with D uncertain. Germline V CDR1 and CDR2: SNHLY, FYNNEI. Trimming took off 8 bases at V and 8 bases at J, with 9 bases between the two ends. The CDR3 has 10 amino acids. CDR3 nucleotide sequence: TGTGCCAGCGCCGAGGAAACCCAGTACTTC. Its translation is CASAEETQYF. Full variable domain (missing parts from reference TRBV2 and TRBJ2-5): EPEVTQTPSHQVTQMGQEVILRCVPISNHLYFYWYRQILGQKVEFLVSFYNNEISEKSEIFDDQFSVERPDGSNFTLKIRSTKLEDSAMYFCASAEETQYFGPGTRLLVL.

The V call is TRBV23-1, the J call TRBJ2-7; maybe TRBD2 (6 bases). TRBV23-1 is an ORF, with its function uncertain. The V gene lost 7 bases and the J gene lost 0 bases, with 19 bases spanning the gap. The CDR3 is 16 amino acids. In DNA, the CDR3 is TGCGCCAGCACCCGAAGGGAGGACTCTCACTCCTACGAGCAGTACTTC. Protein product: CASTRREDSHSYEQYF.

This clone was counted once. The chain has TRBV9 and TRBJ2-7, with 9 bases matching TRBD1. The germline V gene has CDR1 SGDLS and CDR2 YYNGEE. The ends lost 3 bases at V and 0 bases at J; junction bases unmatched: 10. This CDR3 comprises 17 residues. DNA for the CDR3: TGTGCCAGCAGCGGAGGGACAGGGTACAGACCCTCCTACGAGCAGTACTTC. Amino acid sequence: CASSGGTGYRPSYEQYF.

The rearrangement joins TRBV2 to TRBJ2-3; TRBD2 matches 7 bases. V lost 5 bases and J lost 0; bases outside the gene matches: 2. This CDR3 is 14 amino acids long. From germline, CDR1 is SNHLY and CDR2 FYNNEI. CDR3 DNA: TGTGCCAGCAGTCCGGGACTAAGCACAGATACGCAGTATTTT. It yields the protein CASSPGLSTDTQYF.

The CDR3 DNA reads as TGTGCCAGCAGCCTTGGAGGTGGTCGGGACACCATATATTTT. Translating it yields CASSLGGGRDTIYF. The chain employs TRBV14 and TRBJ1-3; D not resolved. Germline CDR1 reads SGHDN; CDR2 reads FVKESK. This CDR3 is built from 14 residues. V lost 4 bases and J lost 8, with 15 bases in between. Combining the CDR3 with reference TRBV14 and TRBJ1-3 gives the whole variable domain EAGVTQFPSHSVIEKGQTVTLRCDPISGHDNLYWYRRVMGKEIKFLLHFVKESKQDESGMPNNRFLAERTGGTYSTLKVQPAELEDSGVYFCASSLGGGRDTIYFGEGSWLTVV.

The chain combines TRBV27 with TRBJ2-1; 8 nucleotides line up with TRBD2. Trimming took 5 bases from V and 6 from J; bases not matched to a gene: 9. The germline V gene encodes CDR1 MNHEY and CDR2 SMNVEV (reference sequence). This CDR3 is built from 15 residues. CDR3 amino acids: CASSPRGTSPNEQFF. The CDR3 nucleotides are TGTGCCAGCAGTCCCCGGGGGACTAGTCCCAATGAGCAGTTCTTC.

V usage is TRBV9 and J usage is TRBJ2-5; D is possibly TRBD1 (6 bases). V gave up 3 bases and J gave up 5 bases, with 17 bases separating them. This CDR3 contains 15 residues. The germline CDR1 and CDR2 sequences are SGDLS and YYNGEE. Here the CDR3 reads CASSASWLRGETQYF. The CDR3 coding sequence is TGTGCCAGCAGCGCGAGTTGGCTCAGGGGTGAGACCCAGTACTTC.

This clone has a single count. The gene calls are TRBV27 and TRBJ2-6, with 7 positions matching TRBD1. CDR3 length equals 17 residues. V dropped 6 bases and J dropped 0; count of bases not matched to a gene: 8. Germline lookup yields CDR1 MNHEY and CDR2 SMNVEV (reference sequence). CDR3 nucleotide sequence: TGTGCCAGCAGAGAACCGGGACAGACCTCTGGGGCCAACGTCCTGACTTTC. Its translation: CASREPGQTSGANVLTF.

The chain carries TRBV19 and TRBJ2-1; 8 bases agree with TRBD2. The CDR3 length is 14 residues. CDR1 and CDR2 from the germline V gene are LNHDA and SQIVND (reference sequence). J gave up 5 bases and V 3 bases, and 3 bases lay outside the gene matches. This CDR3 is CASSMGLVNNEQFF. CDR3 nucleotide sequence: TGTGCCAGTAGTATGGGACTAGTCAACAATGAGCAGTTCTTC.

This rearrangement joins TRBV7-3 to TRBJ1-1, with D perhaps TRBD1 (5 bases). The CDR3 covers 14 residues. The V end lost 7 bases, the J end lost 3 bases, and 15 bases lay between the germline ends. Per the germline V gene, CDR1 is SGHTA and CDR2 is FQGTGA. CDR3 bases: TGTGCCAGCACCGAGGGGAGGAGGGACACTGAAGCTTTCTTT. Translating it yields CASTEGRRDTEAFF. The full variable domain, its missing parts supplied by reference TRBV7-3 and TRBJ1-1, is GAGVSQTPSNKVTEKGKYVELRCDPISGHTALYWYRQSLGQGPEFLIYFQGTGAADDSGLPNDRFFAVRPEGSVSTLKIQRTERGDSAVYLCASTEGRRDTEAFFGQGTRLTVV.